In this sample, the clone carrying this TCR beta chain turned up many times. The data derive from a study of T cells in Graves' hyperthyroidism and ophthalmopathy. Researchers amplified the TCR beta CDR3 regions from RNA transcripts. During a first-round RT-PCR of the TCR CDR3, the HTBI primer set was used. Each CDR3 protein gets one entry after TCRdb re-called the multiplex PCR reads with MiXCR. The data contain approximately 490,000 distinct CDR3 sequences, around a fifth of them singletons. The CDR3 has 14 residues. Germline CDR1 and CDR2: MGHRA and YSYEKL. Trimming stripped 3 bases from V and 5 bases from J, with 13 bases between.

Sequenced material: blood. V gene TRBV4-1 combines with J gene TRBJ1-2; D unresolved. This receptor was obtained from a woman aged 70-85 years with Graves' ophthalmopathy. For the CDR3, the DNA is TGCGCCAGCAGCCACGGCCCTTCGCGGTATGGCTACACCTTC. It is translated as CASSHGPSRYGYTF.